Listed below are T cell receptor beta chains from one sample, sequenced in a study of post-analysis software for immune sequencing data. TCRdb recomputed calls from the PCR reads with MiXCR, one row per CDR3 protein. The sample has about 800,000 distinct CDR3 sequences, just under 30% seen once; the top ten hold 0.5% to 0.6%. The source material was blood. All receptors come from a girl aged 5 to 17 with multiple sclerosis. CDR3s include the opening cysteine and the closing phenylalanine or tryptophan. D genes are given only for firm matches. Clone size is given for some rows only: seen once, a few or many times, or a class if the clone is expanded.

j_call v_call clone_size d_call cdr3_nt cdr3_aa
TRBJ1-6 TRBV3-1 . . TGTGCCAGCAGCCAAGAATGGCAGGGGTCGGCCACCCTCCACTTT CASSQEWQGSATLHF
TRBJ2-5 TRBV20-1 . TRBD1 TGCAGTGCCGGGACAGAAGAGACCCAGTACTTC CSAGTEETQYF
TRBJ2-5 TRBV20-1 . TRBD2 TGCAGTGCTCCTATTAGCGGGCCCAGGGAGACCCAGTACTTC CSAPISGPRETQYF
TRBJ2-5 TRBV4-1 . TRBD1 TGCGCCAGCAGCCAAGATGACAGGGGGTACGAGACCCAGTACTTC CASSQDDRGYETQYF
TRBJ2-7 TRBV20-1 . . TGCAGTGCTCGAAGACTAGACAGCTACGAGCAGTACTTC CSARRLDSYEQYF
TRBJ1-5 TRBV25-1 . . TGTGCCAGCACCATCCCTCTCGCGAGGGCAGGAGGATTAAATCAGCCCCAGCATTTT CASTIPLARAGGLNQPQHF
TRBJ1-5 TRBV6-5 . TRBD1 TGTGCCAGCAGCCCGACAGGGACCTATAGCAATCAGTCCCAGCATTTT CASSPTGTYSNQSQHF
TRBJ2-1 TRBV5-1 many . TGCGCCAGCAGCTTGAGGGAACAACGTCGGGGAGTTGAGCAGTTCTTC CASSLREQRRGVEQFF
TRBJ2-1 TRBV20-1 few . TGCAGTGCTCCGACTGGGGAGTGGTCCTACAATGAGCAGTTCTTC CSAPTGEWSYNEQFF
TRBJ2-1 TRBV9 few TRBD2 TGTGCCAGCAGCGCCTCCGGGACTAGTATAAATGAGCAGTTCTTC CASSASGTSINEQFF
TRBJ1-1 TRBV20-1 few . TGCAGTGCTAGGGACGCCAGGGGAGGCACTGAAGCTTTCTTT CSARDARGGTEAFF
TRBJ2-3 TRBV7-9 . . TGTGCCAGCAGTGTCCGAGGGGGGCCCTCAGATACGCAGTATTTT CASSVRGGPSDTQYF
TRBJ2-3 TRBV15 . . TGTGCCACCAGCAGAGTAAGCTCACGAGCTGATACGCAGTATTTT CATSRVSSRADTQYF
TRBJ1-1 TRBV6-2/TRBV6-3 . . TGTGCCAGCAGTTACTTTGAGTGGAACACTGAAGCTTTCTTT CASSYFEWNTEAFF
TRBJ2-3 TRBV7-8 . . TGTGCCAGCAGCCCCGAGGGGGGCAGGAATACGCAGTATTTT CASSPEGGRNTQYF
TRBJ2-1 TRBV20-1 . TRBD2 TGCAGTGCTAGAGATAGCGGGGGACCGTACAATGAGCAGTTCTTC CSARDSGGPYNEQFF
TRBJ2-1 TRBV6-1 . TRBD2 TGTGCCAGCAGTGAACTGTGGTCTAGCGGGGACGTTGGGTTCTTC CASSELWSSGDVGFF
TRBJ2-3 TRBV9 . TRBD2 TGTGCCAGCAGTCCTGGTGGGCTAGCGGGTTACCCTAGCACAGATACGCAGTATTTT CASSPGGLAGYPSTDTQYF
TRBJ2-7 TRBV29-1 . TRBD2 TGCAGCGCCCGGGGGGGGCCTCTGGACGAGCAGTACTTC CSARGGPLDEQYF
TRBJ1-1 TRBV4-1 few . TGCGCCAGCAGCCAAGAGCGAGGGAACACTGAAGCTTTCTTT CASSQERGNTEAFF
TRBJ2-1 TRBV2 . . TGTGCCAGCAGTGAAAAGAGGTGGACCTACAATGAGCAGTTCTTC CASSEKRWTYNEQFF
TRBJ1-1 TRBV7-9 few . TGTGCCAGCAGCTTTTTCCGGGACAAAACTGAAGCTTTCTTT CASSFFRDKTEAFF
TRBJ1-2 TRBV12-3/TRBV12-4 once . TGTGCCAGCAGTTTAATAGCCGAGGGCTATGGCTACACCTTC CASSLIAEGYGYTF
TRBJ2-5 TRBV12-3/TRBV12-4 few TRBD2 TGTGCCAGCAGTTGGCTAGCGGGTACGACCCAGTACTTC CASSWLAGTTQYF
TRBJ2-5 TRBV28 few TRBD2 TGTGCCAGCAGCCGGGGACTAGCGGGGCTCCAAGAGACCCAGTACTTC CASSRGLAGLQETQYF
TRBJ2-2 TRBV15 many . TGTGCCACCAGCAGAGCCGACAGATACACCGGGGAGCTGTTTTTT CATSRADRYTGELFF
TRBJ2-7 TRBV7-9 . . TGTGCCAGCAGCCACCTTGGACAGCCCTCCTACGAGCAGTACTTC CASSHLGQPSYEQYF
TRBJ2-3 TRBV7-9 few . TGTGCCAGCAGGACGACGGATAGCACAGATACGCAGTATTTT CASRTTDSTDTQYF
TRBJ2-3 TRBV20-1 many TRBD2 TGCAGTGCATCCCCAGCGGGAGGTACAGATACGCAGTATTTT CSASPAGGTDTQYF
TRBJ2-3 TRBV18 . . TGTGCCAGCTCTCCGGACCGTCCCCCCACAGATACGCAGTATTTT CASSPDRPPTDTQYF
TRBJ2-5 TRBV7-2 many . TGTGCCAGCAGCTTACCCGGGAGAAGAGAGACCCAGTACTTC CASSLPGRRETQYF
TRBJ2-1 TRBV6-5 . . . CASSYWGQGSNEQVF
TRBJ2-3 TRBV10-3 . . TGTGTCATCGCCCAGGCTGGCACAGATACGCAGTATTTT CVIAQAGTDTQYF
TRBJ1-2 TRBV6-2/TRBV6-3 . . TGTGCCAGCAGCGAAGTCCACCCCGACCGAGACTATGGCTACACCTTC CASSEVHPDRDYGYTF
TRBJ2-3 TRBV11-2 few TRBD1 TGTGCCAGCAGCCCCGGGGACAGGGCGACAGATACGCAGTATTTT CASSPGDRATDTQYF
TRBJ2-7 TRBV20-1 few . TGCAGCTCAAGGCAGGGCTACGAGCAGTACTTC CSSRQGYEQYF
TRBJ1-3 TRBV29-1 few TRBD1 TGCAGCGGTCGGACAGGGGGTGGAAACACCATATATTTT CSGRTGGGNTIYF
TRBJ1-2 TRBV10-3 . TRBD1 TGTGCCATCAGTGCCGGACAGGGGGGCTATGGCTACACCTTC CAISAGQGGYGYTF
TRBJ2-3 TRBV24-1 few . TGTGCCACCAGTGAAGTCGGGGGAGACACAGATACGCAGTATTTT CATSEVGGDTDTQYF
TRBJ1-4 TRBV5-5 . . TGTGCCAGCAGCTCCGGGGCGATTAATGAAAAACTGTTTTTT CASSSGAINEKLFF
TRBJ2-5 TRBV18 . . TGTGCCAGCTCACCGGTAGAAGAGACCCAGTACTTC CASSPVEETQYF
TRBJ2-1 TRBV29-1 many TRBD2 TGCAGCGTTGAAGAGACTAGCGGATACAATGAGCAGTTCTTC CSVEETSGYNEQFF